This paragraph reports one TCR beta chain. This sample was included in a study of T cell responses to AZD1222 COVID-19 vaccine. The repertoire was sequenced with immunoSEQ multiplex PCR; TCRdb's copy has only in-frame clones and lacks some. Among approximately 150,000 clones, roughly nine tenths were seen once, and the ten largest hold approximately 3%. Sequences were derived from peripheral blood, sampled on day 0 of AZD1222 vaccination. This clonotype was obtained from an adult in good health.

The CDR3 sequence: CASSFLSGNTIYF. CDR3 DNA: TGTGCCAGCAGTTTTCTCTCTGGAAACACCATATATTTT. This chain uses TRBV3-1 (or the pseudogene TRBV3-2) with TRBJ1-3; no clear D. The V end lost 6 bases, the J end lost 0 bases, and 6 bases lay between the germline ends. The CDR3 consists of 13 residues. From germline, CDR1 is LGHDT and CDR2 YNNKEL (reference sequence).